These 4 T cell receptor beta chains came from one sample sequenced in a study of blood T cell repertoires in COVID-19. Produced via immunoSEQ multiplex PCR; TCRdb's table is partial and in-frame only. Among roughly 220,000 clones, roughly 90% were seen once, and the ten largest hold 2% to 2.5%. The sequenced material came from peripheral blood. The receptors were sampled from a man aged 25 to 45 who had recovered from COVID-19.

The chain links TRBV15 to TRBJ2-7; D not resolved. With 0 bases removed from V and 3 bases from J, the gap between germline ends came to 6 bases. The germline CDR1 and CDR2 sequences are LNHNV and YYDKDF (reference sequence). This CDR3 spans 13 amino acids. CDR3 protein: CATSRDLDYEQYF. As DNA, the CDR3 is TGTGCCACCAGCAGAGATCTAGACTACGAGCAGTACTTC.

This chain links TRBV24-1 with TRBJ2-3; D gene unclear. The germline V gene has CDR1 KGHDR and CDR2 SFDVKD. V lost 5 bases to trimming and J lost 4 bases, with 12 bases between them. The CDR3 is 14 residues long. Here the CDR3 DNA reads TGTGCCACCAGTGCCACCTCGGTACCAGATACGCAGTATTTT. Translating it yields CATSATSVPDTQYF.

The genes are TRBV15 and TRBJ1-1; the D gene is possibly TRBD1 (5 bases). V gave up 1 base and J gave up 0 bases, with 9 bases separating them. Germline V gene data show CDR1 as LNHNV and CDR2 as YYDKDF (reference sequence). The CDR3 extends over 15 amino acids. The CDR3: CATSRGEGLNTEAFF. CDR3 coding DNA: TGTGCCACCAGCAGAGGGGAGGGGTTGAACACTGAAGCTTTCTTT.

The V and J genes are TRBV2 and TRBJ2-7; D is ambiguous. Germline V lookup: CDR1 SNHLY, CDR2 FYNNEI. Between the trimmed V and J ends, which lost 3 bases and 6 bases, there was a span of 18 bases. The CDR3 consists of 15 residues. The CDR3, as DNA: TGTGCCAGCAGTGATAGCTATGGCCCGGTGGGCGAGCAGTACTTC. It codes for CASSDSYGPVGEQYF.